These 13 T cell receptor beta chains share one sample of origin, sequenced in a study of T-cell reconstitution after alpha-beta-depleted transplantation in children. As it was prepared, the TCRbeta library received unique molecular identifiers. TCRdb processed the PCR reads anew with MiXCR; each CDR3 protein has one entry. Of some 110,000 distinct CDR3 sequences in the sample, 10% to 13% are singletons; the top ten hold less than 40%. This material consisted of PBMCs, taken before TCRalphabeta/CD19-depleted stem cell transplant. Every receptor here comes from a boy aged 2 to 10 with acute lymphoblastic leukemia, due to receive a stem cell transplant.

Only a few counts were recorded for this clonotype. The rearrangement joins TRBV12-3 or TRBV12-4 to TRBJ2-1; 8 positions agree with TRBD1. The CDR3 is 15 residues long. V dropped 5 bases and J dropped 5; count of bases not matched to a gene: 8. The CDR3 bases are TGTGCCAGCAGTACCGCCGGGACAGGCAACAATGAGCAGTTCTTC. Translated, it gives CASSTAGTGNNEQFF.

This clonotype was seen a handful of times. This chain uses TRBV5-6 with TRBJ2-1, with TRBD2 matching 9 bases. Trimming removed 0 bases from V and 8 bases from J; junction bases left unmatched: 3. The CDR3 covers 14 residues. Looked up from germline, CDR1 is SGHDT and CDR2 is YYEEEE. The CDR3 is CASSLGLAVDEQFF. The CDR3, as DNA: TGTGCCAGCAGCTTGGGACTAGCGGTCGATGAGCAGTTCTTC.

This clonotype has only a few counts. In nucleotides, the CDR3 is TGCGCCAGTCGAACTAGCGTCGAGACCTACGAGCAGTACTTC. Protein sequence: CASRTSVETYEQYF. V is TRBV5-1 and J is TRBJ2-7; the match to TRBD2 covers 7 bases. The CDR3 extends over 14 amino acids. V shed 8 bases and J 2 bases; nucleotides not matched to a gene: 10. From germline, CDR1 is SGHRS and CDR2 YFSETQ.

This sequence joins TRBV20-1 and TRBJ2-4; 9 nucleotides match TRBD2. The V segment lost 8 bases and the J segment 8 bases; nucleotides outside the gene matches: 19. CDR1 is DFQATT, CDR2 SNEGSKA, per germline (reference sequence). This CDR3 has 16 residues. CDR3 coding DNA: TGCAGTTCCTGGGCCCCGGCTGCGGGCGGGGGGGACATTCAGTACTTC. Encoded protein: CSSWAPAAGGGDIQYF.

Concerning this clonotype: The germline gene is not matched at one end of the junction; a read error may be the cause. The chain recombines TRBV7-9 with TRBJ2-1; the match to TRBD2 covers 10 bases. Germline V gene sequence: CDR1 SEHNR, CDR2 FQNEAQ (reference sequence). The CDR3 contains 12 residues. CDR3 sequence: CASSTNSGRTIF. CDR3 in DNA: TGTGCCAGCAGCACTAATAGCGGGAGGACGATCTTC.

This clonotype was detected ten times or more. The CDR3 reads CASSDTWRSYEQYF. As DNA, the CDR3 is TGTGCCAGCAGTGATACATGGAGATCCTACGAGCAGTACTTC. This chain connects TRBV25-1 to TRBJ2-7; no definite D call. The germline V and J ends were trimmed by 3 bases and 1 base, with 10 bases remaining between them. There are 14 residues in the CDR3. From germline, CDR1 is MGHDK and CDR2 SYGVNS.

This clonotype was seen many times. The V and J genes are TRBV5-1 and TRBJ2-7; D is unclear. This CDR3 region has 14 residues. The V gene's germline CDR1 is SGHRS and CDR2 YFSETQ. V was trimmed by 0 bases and J by 3 bases, leaving 10 bases between them. DNA of the CDR3: TGCGCCAGCAGCTTGGGGGTCGGTATCTACGAGCAGTACTTC. Its translation is CASSLGVGIYEQYF.

DNA of the CDR3: TGTGCCAGCAGCTTAAATGAGGGTGGTGAGCAGTTCTTC. Protein product: CASSLNEGGEQFF. The chain uses TRBV7-3 and TRBJ2-1; tentatively, D is TRBD2 (5 bases). Trimming removed 1 base from V and 9 bases from J, with 10 bases in between. CDR1 and CDR2 from the germline V gene are SGHTA and FQGTGA. The CDR3 loop spans 13 amino acids.

The chain carries TRBV24-1 and TRBJ2-1; D is possibly TRBD2 (5 bases). Per the germline V gene, CDR1 is KGHDR and CDR2 is SFDVKD. CDR3 length equals 16 residues. The V end lost 2 bases, the J end lost 1 base, and 11 bases lay between the germline ends. The chain's CDR3 is CATSDSRVWSYNEQFF. The CDR3 DNA sequence: TGTGCCACCAGTGATTCGAGGGTTTGGTCCTACAATGAGCAGTTCTTC.

This clonotype was observed many times. V is TRBV7-2 and J is TRBJ2-3; D gene uncertain. V was pared by 6 bases and J by 6 bases, with 7 bases between. The CDR3 is made up of 11 amino acids. CDR1 is SGHTA and CDR2 is FQGNSA in the germline V gene. CDR3 sequence (DNA): TGTGCCAGCAGTCCGAGGGATACGCAGTATTTT. This sequence encodes CASSPRDTQYF. The full variable domain, completed using reference TRBV7-2 and TRBJ2-3, is GAGVSQSPSNKVTEKGKDVELRCDPISGHTALYWYRQSLGQGLEFLIYFQGNSAPDKSGLPSDRFSAERTGGSVSTLTIQRTQQEDSAVYLCASSPRDTQYFGPGTRLTVL.

This clonotype was picked up many times. V is TRBV7-3 and J is TRBJ2-7; D call uncertain. Trimming removed 5 bases at V and 2 bases at J, with 13 bases between. Germline V gene sequence: CDR1 SGHTA, CDR2 FQGTGA. The CDR3 runs 14 residues. This CDR3 reads CASSPTTDTYEQYF. The CDR3 bases are TGTGCCAGCAGCCCCACAACCGACACCTACGAGCAGTACTTC.

This clonotype was observed many times. J is TRBJ2-1 and V is TRBV7-2, with a tentative D call TRBD1 (5 bases). Trimming stripped 7 bases from V and 1 base from J, with 11 bases between. Germline V gives CDR1 SGHTA, CDR2 FQGNSA. The CDR3 contains 14 residues. CDR3 sequence: CASTVDRSYNEQFF. Here the CDR3 DNA reads TGTGCCAGCACCGTCGACAGATCCTACAATGAGCAGTTCTTC.

This clonotype occurred a few times. This chain connects TRBV3-1 to TRBJ2-2, with D unclear. CDR1 is LGHDT, CDR2 YNNKEL, per germline (reference sequence). Deletions cut 4 bases from V and 6 bases from J, with 9 bases between. The CDR3 consists of 13 residues. CDR3 region: CASSPARAGELFF. The CDR3 DNA reads TGTGCCAGCAGCCCAGCTCGGGCCGGGGAGCTGTTTTTT.